This T cell receptor beta chain derives from a study of cytomegalovirus exposure and HLA in healthy donors. Study observations and caveats: Later analysis associated a missense DCLRE1C variant with TCR beta V- and J-gene trimming. Data from an earlier analysis indicated that most TCR beta V segments were productive either about 87% or about 30% of the time. HLA alleles showed associations with some 17,000 TCR beta sequences in a later analysis, at a 0.05 false discovery rate.

Comments on this clone: Antigen specificity is unknown.

The length of the CDR3 is 16 residues. V lost 4 bases and J lost 7; bases outside the gene matches: 13. Germline lookup yields CDR1 SGHKS and CDR2 YYEKEE (reference sequence). With 60 Vbeta and 13 Jbeta primers, the PCR was carried out. TCRdb's table, derived via immunoSEQ multiplex PCR, lists solely in-frame clones and lacks some. The sample has hundreds of thousands of clones; more than 60% are singletons. This receptor was taken from a woman in her thirties in good health and CMV-seronegative. V usage is TRBV5-5 and J usage is TRBJ2-1, with 8 bases fitting TRBD1. The sequencing input was PBMCs. This chain's CDR3 is CASSLLSRTGLNEQFF. The CDR3 DNA reads as TGTGCCAGCAGCCTCCTTAGCAGGACAGGGCTGAATGAGCAGTTCTTC.